The 4 T cell receptor beta chains reported below all come from one sample, sequenced in a study of blood T cell repertoires in COVID-19. Measured with immunoSEQ multiplex PCR; TCRdb has only the in-frame clones, and not every one. The table records approximately 210,000 clones, approximately 90% of them present only once. Sequencing was carried out using peripheral blood. These TCRs come from a man in his thirties or forties with acute or convalescent COVID-19.

CDR3 nucleotide sequence: TGTGCCTGGAGTGTAGCCCTAGCGGTCTACGAGCAGTACTTC. This sequence encodes CAWSVALAVYEQYF. The V and J genes are TRBV30 and TRBJ2-7; 7 nucleotides line up with TRBD2. CDR3 length equals 14 residues. Germline V gene data show CDR1 as GTSNPN and CDR2 as SVGIG (reference sequence). Losses at the gene ends were 0 bases for V and 3 bases for J; bases not matched to a gene: 5.

The gene calls are TRBV7-8 and TRBJ1-5; D unresolved. Germline V lookup: CDR1 SGHVS, CDR2 FQNEAQ. The CDR3 runs 13 residues. Trimming removed 1 base from V and 6 bases from J, with 7 bases in between. In DNA form, the CDR3 reads TGTGCCAGCAGCTTAGAGGCGGTTCAGCCCCAGCATTTT. Its protein is CASSLEAVQPQHF.

V gene TRBV13 combines with J gene TRBJ2-6; D is ambiguous. The CDR3 spans 17 residues. V was trimmed by 0 bases and J by 0 bases, leaving 9 bases between them. The germline CDR1 and CDR2 sequences are PRHDT and FYEKMQ (reference sequence). CDR3 nucleotides: TGTGCCAGCAGCTTAGGCAGGCCGAGCTCTGGGGCCAACGTCCTGACTTTC. Protein: CASSLGRPSSGANVLTF.

The V gene is TRBV15, the J gene TRBJ1-2; possibly TRBD1 for D (5 bases). The CDR3 is 15 residues long. Trimming left V 0 bases short and J 6 bases short, with 14 bases between. Germline assignment: CDR1 LNHNV and CDR2 YYDKDF (reference sequence). CDR3 protein: CATSRDARERDGYTF. DNA for the CDR3: TGTGCCACCAGCAGAGATGCCAGGGAACGAGATGGCTACACCTTC. Filled out from reference TRBV15 and TRBJ1-2, the complete variable domain reads DAMVIQNPRYQVTQFGKPVTLSCSQTLNHNVMYWYQQKSSQAPKLLFHYYDKDFNNEADTPDNFQSRRPNTSFCFLDIRSPGLGDTAMYLCATSRDARERDGYTFGSGTRLTVV.